What follows are 21 T cell receptor beta chains derived from one specimen sequenced in a study of blood T cell repertoires in COVID-19. Clones were read by immunoSEQ multiplex PCR, and TCRdb kept only the in-frame ones, dropping some. The sample lists 350,000 or so clones, roughly 90% seen once, with 0.85% to 1.3% in the top ten. What was sequenced was PBMCs or T cells enriched from blood (not recorded which). These receptors originate from a woman in her 30s who had been exposed to COVID-19.

This clone showed up many times. The J gene is TRBJ1-5, the V gene TRBV21-1; TRBD1 was called by the table and not checked on the DNA. TRBV21-1 has pseudogene status. The CDR3 is 16 residues long. The CDR3 is CASSKSRGAVGQPQHF. In DNA form, the CDR3 reads TGTGCCAGCAGCAAATCCAGGGGGGCTGTGGGGCAGCCCCAGCATTTT.

This chain joins TRBV9 and TRBJ1-6; 7 bases line up with TRBD1. The germline V gene has CDR1 SGDLS and CDR2 YYNGEE. J was trimmed by 14 bases and V by 0 bases; bases with no gene match: 5. CDR3 length equals 13 residues. DNA of the CDR3: TGTGCCAGCAGCGTAGGGCAGGGGGTCGCCCTCCACTTT. It codes for CASSVGQGVALHF.

V usage is TRBV28 and J usage is TRBJ2-7, with D maybe TRBD2 (7 bases). The germline V and J ends were trimmed by 7 bases and 7 bases, with 17 bases remaining between them. In germline, CDR1 is MDHEN, CDR2 SYDVKM. The CDR3 has 13 amino acids. CDR3 sequence (DNA): TGTGCCAGCACCCCAGGGCGGGGGCGGGAGCAGTACTTC. This encodes CASTPGRGREQYF. Full variable domain (outside the CDR3, taken from reference TRBV28 and TRBJ2-7): DVKVTQSSRYLVKRTGEKVFLECVQDMDHENMFWYRQDPGLGLRLIYFSYDVKMKEKGDIPEGYSVSREKKERFSLILESASTNQTSMYLCASTPGRGREQYFGPGTRLTVT.

The V call is TRBV19, the J call TRBJ1-6; D gene ambiguous. V lost 0 bases, J lost 14 bases, and 14 bases lay in between. The V gene's germline CDR1 is LNHDA and CDR2 SQIVND (reference sequence). The CDR3 extends over 14 amino acids. The CDR3 nucleotides read TGTGCCAGTAGTATAGAAAAAAACGGAGGATCCCTCCACTTT. Translation: CASSIEKNGGSLHF.

In this sample, this clone turned up once. The chain employs TRBV20-1 and TRBJ2-7; maybe TRBD1 (5 bases). Trimming removed 6 bases from V and 0 bases from J, with 6 bases in between. The CDR3 is 11 residues long. Germline assignment: CDR1 DFQATT and CDR2 SNEGSKA (reference sequence). CDR3 sequence (DNA): TGCAGTGCAGGGGACTCCTACGAGCAGTACTTC. It is translated as CSAGDSYEQYF.

V is TRBV28 and J is TRBJ1-2; 9 bases agree with TRBD1. Germline trimming cut 3 bases from V and 6 bases from J; bases unmatched to any gene: 17. This CDR3 contains 18 residues. Germline V gene lookup returns CDR1 MDHEN and CDR2 SYDVKM. The CDR3 protein is CASSFPLLLRDREDGYTF. The CDR3 region has the DNA TGTGCCAGCAGTTTCCCTCTACTTCTCCGGGACAGGGAAGATGGCTACACCTTC.

The rearrangement joins TRBV9 to TRBJ1-4; no clear D gene. The CDR3 contains 13 residues. In germline, CDR1 is SGDLS, CDR2 YYNGEE. V lost 4 bases to trimming and J lost 2 bases, with 6 bases between them. The CDR3 here is CASSPRTNEKLFF. The CDR3 DNA reads as TGTGCCAGCAGCCCTCGTACTAATGAAAAACTGTTTTTT.

The chain recombines TRBV28 with TRBJ1-5; 7 bases agree with TRBD1. V trimming: 2 bases; J trimming: 6 bases; junction bases outside the gene matches: 19. Germline V lookup: CDR1 MDHEN, CDR2 SYDVKM. This CDR3 comprises 19 residues. The CDR3 reads CASSLTLNQYRGRGQPQHF. CDR3 bases: TGTGCCAGCAGTTTAACCTTAAACCAGTACAGGGGCCGGGGTCAGCCCCAGCATTTT.

The chain uses TRBV6-5 and TRBJ1-3; D gene unclear. The CDR3 spans 12 residues. V lost 8 bases and J lost 1, with 6 bases in between. CDR1 and CDR2 (germline): MNHEY, SVGAGI. The CDR3 here is CASLSSGNTIYF. CDR3 coding DNA: TGTGCCAGCCTCTCTTCTGGAAACACCATATATTTT.

J is TRBJ1-2 and V is TRBV5-1; D unresolved. Germline V gives CDR1 SGHRS, CDR2 YFSETQ. The length of the CDR3 is 17 residues. V was clipped by 1 base and J by 6 bases, with 22 bases between them. The CDR3 nucleotides read TGCGCCAGCAGCTTGACTCCGGGCAGTTGGGAGTTTGATGGCTACACCTTC. The encoded protein is CASSLTPGSWEFDGYTF.

The J gene is TRBJ1-2, the V gene TRBV14, with D perhaps TRBD1 (5 bases). Germline V gene sequence: CDR1 SGHDN, CDR2 FVKESK. The V and J ends lost 1 base and 5 bases respectively, with 11 bases between them. This CDR3 is 14 amino acids long. The CDR3 bases are TGTGCCAGCAGCCAAGTCAGCGGGGGTTATGGCTACACCTTC. Protein: CASSQVSGGYGYTF. Combining the CDR3 with reference TRBV14 and TRBJ1-2 gives the whole variable domain EAGVTQFPSHSVIEKGQTVTLRCDPISGHDNLYWYRRVMGKEIKFLLHFVKESKQDESGMPNNRFLAERTGGTYSTLKVQPAELEDSGVYFCASSQVSGGYGYTFGSGTRLTVV.

This chain connects TRBV6-5 to TRBJ1-2; 9 bases match TRBD1. The CDR3 sequence is 13 residues long. Germline V gives CDR1 MNHEY, CDR2 SVGAGI. The junction had 6 bases not matched to a gene; V was cut back by 5 bases and J by 8 bases. The CDR3 spells CASSLQGAEGYTF. The CDR3 bases are TGTGCCAGCAGTCTACAGGGGGCAGAGGGCTACACCTTC.

The chain is built from TRBV28 and TRBJ1-5; the D is unclear. This CDR3 region has 14 residues. Trimming pared 6 bases from V and 4 bases from J, leaving 13 bases between. Germline V gene lookup returns CDR1 MDHEN and CDR2 SYDVKM. The CDR3 reads CASSTPRGNQPQHF. The CDR3 DNA follows: TGTGCCAGCAGCACCCCGCGGGGTAATCAGCCCCAGCATTTT.

This clone has a single count. This chain uses TRBV11-2 with TRBJ2-5; TRBD1 agrees at 10 bases. The CDR3 sequence is 13 residues long. The germline CDR1 and CDR2 sequences are SGHAT and FQNNGV. V gave up 3 bases and J gave up 9 bases; unmatched junction bases: 4. The CDR3 sequence: CASSFMTGGPQYF. In nucleotides, the CDR3 is TGTGCCAGCAGCTTTATGACAGGGGGCCCCCAGTACTTC.

In regard to this clone: Other DNA sequences in the sample encode the same CDR3. The CDR3 sequence: CASSLAGSYEQYF. The CDR3 DNA reads TGCGCCAGCAGCTTGGCCGGGTCCTACGAGCAGTACTTC. The chain is built from TRBV5-1 and TRBJ2-7, with D uncertain. V shed 0 bases and J shed 1 base, with 5 bases lying between them. The CDR3 runs 13 residues. CDR1 and CDR2 from the germline V gene are SGHRS and YFSETQ.

The chain has TRBV5-1 and TRBJ2-5; possible D gene TRBD1, 5 bases. Germline-derived CDR1 and CDR2 are SGHRS and YFSETQ. This CDR3 is 15 amino acids long. Trimming took off 0 bases at V and 0 bases at J, with 9 bases between the two ends. The CDR3 region has the DNA TGCGCCAGCAGCTTGGGGGTAGGGGACCAAGAGACCCAGTACTTC. Protein product: CASSLGVGDQETQYF.

CDR3 nucleotide sequence: TGTGCCAGCAGTTTTGTTTCACGAGGGGAAAAACTGTTTTTT. Its protein is CASSFVSRGEKLFF. The V and J genes are TRBV28 and TRBJ1-4; D is unresolved. V was trimmed by 3 bases and J by 8 bases, leaving 13 bases between them. The CDR3 loop spans 14 amino acids. Germline lookup yields CDR1 MDHEN and CDR2 SYDVKM.

CDR3 region: CASSQGDGRPLGEQYF. CDR3 nucleotide sequence: TGTGCCAGCAGCCAAGGGGACGGGAGGCCCCTGGGCGAGCAGTACTTC. The chain joins TRBV3-1 (or the pseudogene TRBV3-2) to TRBJ2-7; 7 bases match TRBD2. After removal of 1 base from V and 6 bases from J, the junction contained 12 bases not matched to a gene. The V gene's germline CDR1 is LGHDT and CDR2 YNNKEL (reference sequence). The CDR3 consists of 16 residues.

The CDR3 sequence: CASSSTGGVDEQYF. CDR3 nucleotides: TGTGCCAGCAGCTCCACAGGGGGCGTCGACGAGCAGTACTTC. The J gene is TRBJ2-7, the V gene TRBV7-6, with TRBD1 identical over 9 bases. Germline V gene lookup returns CDR1 SGHVS and CDR2 FNYEAQ. V dropped 4 bases and J dropped 5; count of bases not matched to a gene: 6. CDR3 length: 14 amino acids.

This rearrangement joins TRBV7-9 to TRBJ2-3; 8 bases agree with TRBD1. The CDR3 covers 15 residues. The V segment lost 1 base and the J segment 4 bases; nucleotides outside the gene matches: 4. Germline lookup yields CDR1 SEHNR and CDR2 FQNEAQ (reference sequence). CDR3 sequence (DNA): TGTGCCAGCAGCTTAGTTCAGGGGGCTGCAGATACGCAGTATTTT. This translates into CASSLVQGAADTQYF.

This chain connects TRBV7-8 to TRBJ1-3; 7 bases align to TRBD1. The CDR3 runs to 15 residues. The germline CDR1 and CDR2 sequences are SGHVS and FQNEAQ. Trimming cost V 4 bases and J 1 base; bases outside gene matches: 4. The CDR3 DNA reads as TGTGCCAGCAGCTCCCAGGGACAGTCTGGAAACACCATATATTTT. Its translation is CASSSQGQSGNTIYF. Drawing the rest from reference TRBV7-8 and TRBJ1-3, the complete variable domain is GAGVSQSPRYKVAKRGQDVALRCDPISGHVSLFWYQQALGQGPEFLTYFQNEAQLDKSGLPSDRFFAERPEGSVSTLKIQRTQQEDSAVYLCASSSQGQSGNTIYFGEGSWLTVV.